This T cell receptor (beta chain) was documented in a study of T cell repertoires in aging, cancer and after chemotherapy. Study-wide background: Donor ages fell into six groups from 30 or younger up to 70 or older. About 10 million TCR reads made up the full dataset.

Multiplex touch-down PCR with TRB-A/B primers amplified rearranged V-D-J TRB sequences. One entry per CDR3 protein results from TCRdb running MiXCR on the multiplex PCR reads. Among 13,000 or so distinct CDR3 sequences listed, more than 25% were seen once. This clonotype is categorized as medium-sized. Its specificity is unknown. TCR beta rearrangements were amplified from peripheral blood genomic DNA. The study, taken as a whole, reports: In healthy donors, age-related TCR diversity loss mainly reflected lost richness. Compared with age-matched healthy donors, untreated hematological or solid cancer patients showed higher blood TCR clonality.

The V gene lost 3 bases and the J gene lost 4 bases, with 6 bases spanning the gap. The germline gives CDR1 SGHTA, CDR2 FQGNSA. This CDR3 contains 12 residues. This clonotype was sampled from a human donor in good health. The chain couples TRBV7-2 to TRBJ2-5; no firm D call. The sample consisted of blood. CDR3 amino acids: CASSLSRETQYF. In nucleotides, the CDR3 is TGTGCCAGCAGCTTGAGCCGAGAGACCCAGTACTTC.